What follows are 11 T cell receptor beta chains derived from one specimen sequenced in a study of OX40 agonist ivuxolimab in advanced cancers. TCRdb's table, derived via immunoSEQ multiplex PCR, lists solely in-frame clones and lacks some. The sample includes tens of thousands of clones, about nine tenths of them seen just once. The starting material was CD4+ or CD8+ T cells sorted from blood, obtained in a trial of the OX40 agonist ivuxolimab. These TCRs come from an adult with an advanced solid tumor such as melanoma, head and neck, liver or kidney cancer.

J is TRBJ1-2 and V is TRBV6-1; D unclear. The CDR3 is 16 residues long. Germline V gives CDR1 MNHNS, CDR2 SASEGT. Deletions cut 1 base from V and 3 bases from J, with 15 bases between. CDR3 in DNA: TGTGCCAGCAGTGAAGAGTTCGAGGCGAGCTACTATGGCTACACCTTC. This translates into CASSEEFEASYYGYTF.

The rearrangement uses TRBV4-1 and TRBJ1-1; 7 bases align to TRBD1. Trimming removed 1 base from V and 0 bases from J; junction bases left unmatched: 11. Germline V lookup: CDR1 MGHRA, CDR2 YSYEKL. The CDR3 consists of 18 residues. The CDR3 protein is CASSQAGAGGSMNTEAFF. CDR3 coding DNA: TGCGCCAGCAGCCAAGCCGGGGCAGGGGGGTCCATGAACACTGAAGCTTTCTTT.

The chain uses TRBV14 and TRBJ2-7; TRBD2 matches 7 bases. CDR3 size: 16 residues. Germline V gene sequence: CDR1 SGHDN, CDR2 FVKESK. Losses at the gene ends were 1 base for V and 7 bases for J; bases not matched to a gene: 13. The CDR3 sequence: CASSQVLGEGAREQYF. In DNA, the CDR3 is TGTGCCAGCAGCCAAGTTTTGGGGGAGGGCGCGAGGGAGCAGTACTTC.

This CDR3 reads CASSLVLTGADTDTQYF. The CDR3 DNA follows: TGCGCCAGCAGCTTGGTGTTAACAGGGGCCGACACAGATACGCAGTATTTT. The V gene is TRBV5-1, the J gene TRBJ2-3; 7 positions agree with TRBD1. The CDR3 spans 17 residues. Looked up from germline, CDR1 is SGHRS and CDR2 is YFSETQ. The trim removed 0 bases at V and 2 bases at J, leaving 9 bases unmatched. The full variable domain, rest sourced from reference TRBV5-1 and TRBJ2-3, is KAGVTQTPRYLIKTRGQQVTLSCSPISGHRSVSWYQQTPGQGLQFLFEYFSETQRNKGNFPGRFSGRQFSNSRSEMNVSTLELGDSALYLCASSLVLTGADTDTQYFGPGTRLTVL.

The chain has TRBV7-8 and TRBJ2-2; D is possibly TRBD2 (6 bases). Trimming removed 0 bases from V and 5 bases from J, with 10 bases in between. Germline V lookup: CDR1 SGHVS, CDR2 FQNEAQ. The CDR3 is made up of 15 amino acids. The DNA for the CDR3 is TGTGCCAGCAGCTTAGCGGAGGGAATTACCGGGGAGCTGTTTTTT. Protein product: CASSLAEGITGELFF.

The CDR3 region is CASSYPGLAESTDTQYF. The DNA of the CDR3 is TGTGCCAGCAGTTATCCGGGACTAGCGGAGAGCACAGATACGCAGTATTTT. The chain is built from TRBV7-9 and TRBJ2-3; 11 positions match TRBD2. CDR1 and CDR2 from the germline V gene are SEHNR and FQNEAQ (reference sequence). The ends lost 6 bases at V and 0 bases at J; junction bases unmatched: 8. CDR3 size: 17 residues.

The chain carries TRBV5-1 and TRBJ2-1, with 10 bases that match TRBD2. The length of the CDR3 is 17 residues. Trimming at V came to 0 bases and at J to 9 bases, leaving 12 bases not matched to a gene. Germline lookup yields CDR1 SGHRS and CDR2 YFSETQ. The CDR3, as DNA: TGCGCCAGCAGCTTGGAGCCTAGCGGGAGAGGGATGGGTGAGCAGTTCTTC. Translating gives CASSLEPSGRGMGEQFF.

The chain links TRBV27 to TRBJ1-2; D is ambiguous. CDR1 and CDR2 (germline): MNHEY, SMNVEV (reference sequence). The CDR3 totals 12 residues. The ends were cut back, 6 bases at V and 6 bases at J, with 11 bases in the middle. CDR3 in amino acids: CASRTVGDGYTF. Here the CDR3 DNA reads TGTGCCAGCAGAACGGTCGGGGATGGCTACACCTTC.

The CDR3 DNA sequence: TGTGCCAGTAGTCGCGCGGTTGGAGCCTCCTACAATGAGCAGTTCTTC. Protein sequence: CASSRAVGASYNEQFF. The rearrangement uses TRBV19 and TRBJ2-1; no firm D call. Trimming cost V 5 bases and J 0 bases, with 14 bases left between them. The germline gives CDR1 LNHDA, CDR2 SQIVND (reference sequence). This CDR3 is 16 amino acids long.

This clone was seen a single time. The chain couples TRBV19 to TRBJ2-5; 7 positions match TRBD2. The CDR3 sequence is 14 residues long. Germline CDR1 is LNHDA and CDR2 is SQIVND (reference sequence). V gave up 3 bases and J gave up 4 bases; unmatched junction bases: 5. The DNA for the CDR3 is TGTGCCAGTAGTATGCGGGAGCTGGGAGAGACCCAGTACTTC. Translation: CASSMRELGETQYF.

The CDR3 nucleotides are TGTGCCAGTAGTATAGGGGGGGACGGAGCCTACGAGCAGTACTTC. It codes for CASSIGGDGAYEQYF. This chain connects TRBV19 to TRBJ2-7, with D perhaps matching TRBD2 (6 bases). This CDR3 region has 15 residues. The germline CDR1 and CDR2 sequences are LNHDA and SQIVND (reference sequence). Trimming took 1 base from V and 2 from J, leaving 12 bases between them.